The subject of this entry is one T cell receptor beta chain. This sample stems from a study of blood T cell repertoires in COVID-19. Study details: Sample material is recorded as cDNA or gDNA derived from T cells, B-cell-depleted T cells, or PBMCs.

The CDR3 runs 11 residues. V was clipped by 4 bases and J by 5 bases, with 3 bases between them. Only in-frame clones appear in the TCRdb table, and some are missing; sequencing was by immunoSEQ multiplex PCR. This sample carries roughly 40,000 clones, around nine tenths of them seen once, and the ten largest clones take 7.5% to 10%. Sequenced material: peripheral blood. The chain uses TRBV12-3 or TRBV12-4 and TRBJ2-1, with D unresolved. The TCR sequence derives from a woman in her 70s with acute or convalescent COVID-19. The DNA for the CDR3 is TGTGCCAGCAGTTCCAACAATGAGCAGTTCTTC. Translated: CASSSNNEQFF.